Listed below are T cell receptor beta chains from one sample, sequenced in a study of blood T cell repertoires in COVID-19. TCRdb's table, derived via immunoSEQ multiplex PCR, lists solely in-frame clones and lacks some. The data show approximately 82,000 clones, approximately 82% seen once. Input material: peripheral blood. The receptors were gathered from a woman between 65 and 79 years old with acute or convalescent COVID-19. Each CDR3 is given with its conserved first and last residue. The order of the fields is V gene, D gene, J gene, clone size, CDR3 protein, CDR3 DNA. The D gene is left open where the match is weak. The listing skips clone size in some rows; elsewhere it reads once, few, many or a size class.

>TRBV6-6|.|TRBJ1-2|.
CASRQGFQGYTF
TGTGCCAGCAGGCAGGGGTTTCAGGGCTACACCTTC
>TRBV6-2/TRBV6-3|.|TRBJ2-1|.
CASSYSVNEQFF
TGTGCCAGCAGTTATAGCGTCAATGAGCAGTTCTTC
>TRBV20-1|TRBD1|TRBJ2-4|.
CSASFGGTNPGQGNIQYF
TGCAGTGCTAGTTTCGGGGGCACTAACCCGGGACAGGGGAACATTCAGTACTTC
>TRBV6-2/TRBV6-3|.|TRBJ1-3|.
CASSQGLFSGNTIYF
TGTGCCAGCAGTCAAGGACTGTTCTCTGGAAACACCATATATTTT
>TRBV5-5|.|TRBJ2-7|.
CASSLEDRKPLEQYF
TGTGCCAGCAGCTTGGAGGACAGAAAACCCTTGGAGCAGTACTTC
>TRBV2|TRBD1|TRBJ1-2|.
CASSDNRGTYGYTF
TGTGCCAGCAGTGATAACAGGGGTACCTATGGCTACACCTTC
>TRBV5-1|TRBD2|TRBJ2-3|once
CASSLEAVGGTPTREGTDTQYF
TGCGCCAGCAGCTTGGAGGCCGTGGGAGGAACACCAACACGGGAGGGCACAGATACGCAGTATTTT
>TRBV2|.|TRBJ2-6|.
CASSELRSGANVLTF
TGTGCCAGCAGTGAACTGCGGTCTGGGGCCAACGTCCTGACTTTC
>TRBV14|.|TRBJ1-6|.
CASSWSNSPLHF
TGTGCCAGCAGCTGGAGTAATTCACCCCTCCACTTT
>TRBV7-2|.|TRBJ1-5|.
CASSPRNQGTPQHF
TGTGCCAGCAGCCCCCGGAATCAGGGAACGCCCCAGCATTTT
>TRBV6-1|TRBD1|TRBJ2-1|.
CASSESVDREFGNEQFF
TGTGCCAGCAGTGAATCTGTTGACAGGGAGTTCGGCAATGAGCAGTTCTTC
>TRBV19|TRBD2|TRBJ2-3|.
CASRRASGSFTDTQYF
TGTGCCAGTAGGAGAGCTAGCGGGAGTTTTACCGATACGCAGTATTTT
>TRBV4-1|TRBD1|TRBJ1-2|.
CASSQPGQGKGYTF
TGCGCCAGCAGCCAACCGGGACAGGGGAAAGGCTACACCTTC
>TRBV28|TRBD1|TRBJ1-2|.
CASSTGTVYGYTF
TGTGCCAGCAGTACCGGGACAGTCTATGGCTACACCTTC
>TRBV7-9|TRBD2|TRBJ2-3|.
CASSQTSRDTDTQYF
TGTGCCAGCAGCCAGACTAGCCGAGACACAGATACGCAGTATTTT
>TRBV4-2|TRBD2|TRBJ2-5|once
CASSQDGTMRETQYF
TGTGCCAGCAGCCAAGACGGGACTATGAGGGAGACCCAGTACTTC
>TRBV2|TRBD2|TRBJ2-7|.
CASRSTSGPYEQYF
TGTGCCAGCAGATCAACTAGCGGACCCTACGAGCAGTACTTC
>TRBV6-5|.|TRBJ2-7|.
CAIGKSDSFYEQYF
TGTGCCATTGGGAAATCGGACTCGTTCTACGAGCAGTACTTC
>TRBV28|.|TRBJ2-1|.
CASSPRSPLYNEQFF
TGTGCCAGCAGTCCCCGTTCTCCTCTCTACAATGAGCAGTTCTTC
>TRBV2|.|TRBJ1-5|.
CASMKEALGSKRQPQHF
TGTGCCAGCATGAAGGAGGCGTTGGGATCCAAACGGCAGCCCCAGCATTTT
>TRBV6-5|.|TRBJ2-7|few
CASLSPGYEQYF
TGTGCCAGCCTAAGTCCAGGGTACGAGCAGTACTTC
>TRBV10-3|.|TRBJ2-4|.
CAISVTGRDIQYF
TGTGCCATCAGTGTTACAGGGAGGGACATTCAGTACTTC
>TRBV19|TRBD2|TRBJ2-7|.
CASSSSGSLNEQYF
TGTGCCAGTAGTTCTAGCGGGAGCCTGAACGAGCAGTACTTC
>TRBV6-1|.|TRBJ2-7|.
CASSELQGEQYF
TGTGCCAGCAGTGAGTTGCAGGGCGAGCAGTACTTC
>TRBV5-1|.|TRBJ2-1|.
CASSGGFGRSGESSYNEQFF
TGCGCCAGCAGCGGAGGATTCGGGCGGTCCGGAGAGAGTTCCTACAATGAGCAGTTCTTC
>TRBV6-5|TRBD1|TRBJ1-1|.
CASKGQTRNTEAFF
TGTGCCAGCAAGGGACAGACGAGGAACACTGAAGCTTTCTTT
>TRBV3-1/TRBV3-2|.|TRBJ1-5|.
CASSQDRTANQPQHF
TGTGCCAGCAGCCAAGATAGGACAGCTAATCAGCCCCAGCATTTT
>TRBV6-1|TRBD1|TRBJ1-4|.
CASSETGGQEINEKLFF
TGTGCCAGCAGTGAAACGGGTGGACAGGAGATTAATGAAAAACTGTTTTTT
>TRBV19|TRBD1|TRBJ1-1|.
CASSRDREGTEAFF
TGTGCCAGTAGTAGGGACAGGGAGGGTACTGAAGCTTTCTTT
>TRBV2|.|TRBJ1-1|.
CASTLQGVLSEAFF
TGTGCCAGCACCTTACAGGGAGTACTCTCTGAAGCTTTCTTT
>TRBV20-1|.|TRBJ1-2|.
CSARVAGGFPF
TGCAGTGCTAGAGTGGCAGGTGGATTCCCCTTC
>TRBV5-1|.|TRBJ2-2|.
CASHFGGSVTGELFF
TGCGCCAGTCATTTTGGGGGCTCGGTCACCGGGGAGCTGTTTTTT
>TRBV7-8|TRBD1|TRBJ2-1|.
CASSSGTGDLREQFF
TGTGCCAGCAGCTCCGGGACAGGGGACCTAAGAGAGCAGTTCTTC
>TRBV6-1|.|TRBJ1-2|once
CASSETGKRRYGYTF
TGTGCCAGCAGTGAAACAGGGAAAAGGCGCTATGGCTACACCTTC
>TRBV5-4|.|TRBJ2-3|.
CASSLVQGPTDTQYF
TGTGCCAGCAGCTTGGTCCAGGGCCCCACAGATACGCAGTATTTT
>TRBV5-1|.|TRBJ2-1|.
CASSLRGSEQFF
TGCGCCAGCAGCTTGCGGGGATCTGAGCAGTTCTTC
>TRBV19|.|TRBJ2-7|once
CASSPALPGHLKVPYEQYF
TGTGCCAGTAGTCCTGCCCTCCCGGGACACCTAAAAGTACCCTACGAGCAGTACTTC
>TRBV10-3|.|TRBJ1-3|once
CAISGTGSSGNTIYF
TGTGCCATCAGTGGGACCGGGAGCTCTGGAAACACCATATATTTT
>TRBV30|.|TRBJ2-2|.
CAWTANTGELFF
TGTGCCTGGACGGCGAACACCGGGGAGCTGTTTTTT
>TRBV7-9|.|TRBJ1-2|.
CASSLGGSYGYTF
TGTGCCAGCAGCTTAGGCGGCTCTTATGGCTACACCTTC
>TRBV4-2|.|TRBJ1-4|.
CASSQEQDEKLFF
TGTGCCAGCAGCCAAGAACAGGATGAAAAACTGTTTTTT
>TRBV19|TRBD2|TRBJ2-1|.
CASSIRVAGGEQFF
TGTGCCAGTAGTATAAGGGTGGCGGGAGGTGAGCAGTTCTTC
>TRBV7-9|TRBD1|TRBJ2-1|.
CATIAADRYNEQFF
TGTGCCACTATAGCTGCGGACAGGTACAATGAGCAGTTCTTC
>TRBV28|.|TRBJ1-4|.
CASSLSRGRGEKLFF
TGTGCCAGCAGCTTATCCAGGGGCAGGGGTGAAAAACTGTTTTTT